The 20 T cell receptor beta chains listed next were all sequenced from one sample in a study of blood T cell repertoires in COVID-19. Some clones are missing from TCRdb's copy, which holds only in-frame ones; the method was immunoSEQ multiplex PCR. The sample carries 150,000 to 200,000 clones, 81% recorded once. Material for sequencing was peripheral blood. All receptors come from a woman aged 40 to 50 with COVID-19, enrolled during active disease.

The chain couples TRBV3-1 (or the pseudogene TRBV3-2) to TRBJ2-2; 10 bases fit TRBD1. Germline CDR1 and CDR2: LGHDT and YNNKEL (reference sequence). After removal of 4 bases from V and 5 bases from J, the junction contained 10 bases not matched to a gene. The CDR3 is 17 residues long. The CDR3 coding sequence is TGTGCCAGCAGCCCTATCCTTGGACAGGGGGGAACCGGGGAGCTGTTTTTT. Its protein product is CASSPILGQGGTGELFF.

The chain carries TRBV7-8 and TRBJ2-5; D is unclear. Germline V gene sequence: CDR1 SGHVS, CDR2 FQNEAQ. The CDR3 has 14 amino acids. Trimming took 5 bases from V and 5 from J, leaving 15 bases between them. CDR3 DNA sequence: TGTGCCAGCAGCCCAAGCGAGGTTCGGGAGACCCAGTACTTC. Translating gives CASSPSEVRETQYF.

This clone was counted a few times. V usage is TRBV28 and J usage is TRBJ2-7; 8 bases are a match to TRBD2. The CDR3 sequence is 13 residues long. V lost 6 bases, J lost 1 base, and 2 bases stayed unmatched. Germline V gene sequence: CDR1 MDHEN, CDR2 SYDVKM. This CDR3 is CASRTSGSYEQYF. CDR3 nucleotides: TGTGCCAGCAGAACTAGCGGATCCTACGAGCAGTACTTC.

The chain has TRBV6-1 and TRBJ2-5, with D possibly TRBD2 on 5 matching bases. Deletions cut 2 bases from V and 8 bases from J, with 9 bases between. CDR1 is MNHNS, CDR2 SASEGT, per germline. The CDR3 runs to 12 residues. CDR3 in DNA: TGTGCCAGCAGTGAAAAGGGAGCAACCCAGTACTTC. This codes for CASSEKGATQYF.

The rearrangement links TRBV30 to TRBJ1-2, with no clear D. The V end lost 5 bases, the J end lost 6 bases, and 7 bases lay between the germline ends. Germline V gene sequence: CDR1 GTSNPN, CDR2 SVGIG (reference sequence). The CDR3 runs 10 residues. In DNA form, the CDR3 reads TGTGCCTGGGGCGGGGATGGCTACACCTTC. Encoded protein: CAWGGDGYTF.

CDR3 residues: CASSLAGGAINEQFF. The CDR3 nucleotides read TGTGCCAGCAGCTTGGCCGGGGGGGCGATCAATGAGCAGTTCTTC. This chain uses TRBV5-4 with TRBJ2-1, with 8 bases identical to TRBD2. The length of the CDR3 is 15 residues. The V gene's germline CDR1 is SGHNT and CDR2 YYREEE (reference sequence). After removal of 0 bases from V and 6 bases from J, the junction contained 5 bases not matched to a gene.

This clone has just a few counts. In DNA form, the CDR3 reads TGTGCCAGCAGTTTAGTGATCGGGGGCTACACCTTC. Its translation: CASSLVIGGYTF. The chain links TRBV28 to TRBJ1-2; D unresolved. The CDR3 consists of 12 residues. Trimming left V 2 bases short and J 8 bases short, with 9 bases between. Germline-derived CDR1 and CDR2 are MDHEN and SYDVKM.

The DNA of the CDR3 is TGTGCCAGCAGCTTGAGCGCTAGCACAGATACGCAGTATTTT. This encodes CASSLSASTDTQYF. The chain employs TRBV5-8 and TRBJ2-3; no reliable D call. Germline assignment: CDR1 SGHTS and CDR2 YDEGEE. The CDR3 contains 14 residues. V was cut by 1 base and J by 0 bases, with 6 bases left in between.

V is TRBV19 and J is TRBJ1-2; possibly TRBD1 for D (5 bases). This CDR3 contains 12 residues. The germline V gene encodes CDR1 LNHDA and CDR2 SQIVND (reference sequence). V lost 3 bases, J lost 8 bases, and 10 bases lay in between. The CDR3 here is CASSIFQGGYTF. The CDR3, as DNA: TGTGCCAGTAGTATCTTTCAGGGCGGCTACACCTTC. The full variable domain, with the rest looked up from reference TRBV19 and TRBJ1-2, is DGGITQSPKYLFRKEGQNVTLSCEQNLNHDAMYWYRQDPGQGLRLIYYSQIVNDFQKGDIAEGYSVSREKKESFPLTVTSAQKNPTAFYLCASSIFQGGYTFGSGTRLTVV.

V usage is TRBV5-6 and J usage is TRBJ1-4, with TRBD1 matching over 7 bases. Germline CDR1 and CDR2: SGHDT and YYEEEE. With 2 bases clipped from V and 6 bases from J, the junction kept 1 base outside the gene matches. This CDR3 has 13 residues. CDR3 sequence reads: CASSFGTDEKLFF. CDR3 bases: TGTGCCAGCAGCTTTGGGACAGATGAAAAACTGTTTTTT.

V is TRBV3-1 (or the pseudogene TRBV3-2) and J is TRBJ2-1; D gene unclear. CDR3 length equals 14 residues. Trimming cost V 1 base and J 10 bases, with 14 bases left between them. CDR1 is LGHDT, CDR2 YNNKEL, per germline (reference sequence). CDR3 in DNA: TGTGCCAGCAGCCAAGTCTCCCGCCAGTCCGAGCAGTTCTTC. This encodes CASSQVSRQSEQFF.

The rearrangement joins TRBV9 to TRBJ1-4, with 9 bases matching TRBD1. This CDR3 comprises 15 residues. Per germline, CDR1 SGDLS and CDR2 YYNGEE. J was trimmed by 8 bases and V by 4 bases; bases with no gene match: 9. CDR3 region: CASSLNPGQGEKLFF. CDR3 DNA: TGTGCCAGCAGCTTAAACCCGGGACAGGGAGAAAAACTGTTTTTT.

This clone is a singleton in its sample. The rearrangement links TRBV19 to TRBJ1-2; TRBD1 agrees at 10 bases. V lost 5 bases to trimming and J lost 4 bases; unmatched junction nucleotides: 4. The CDR3 runs 14 residues. Germline assignment: CDR1 LNHDA and CDR2 SQIVND (reference sequence). CDR3 DNA sequence: TGTGCCAGTAGTTTGACAGGGGGCGGCTATGGCTACACCTTC. It encodes CASSLTGGGYGYTF.

The chain employs TRBV5-1 and TRBJ2-3; D might be TRBD2 (6 bases). Trimming removed 4 bases at V and 6 bases at J, with 18 bases between. The germline CDR1 and CDR2 sequences are SGHRS and YFSETQ. The CDR3 has 15 amino acids. The CDR3 coding sequence is TGCGCCAGCAGCCCCGGGAGACCCACTGGGGATACGCAGTATTTT. Its protein product is CASSPGRPTGDTQYF.

This chain joins TRBV7-2 and TRBJ1-5; D is uncertain. CDR3 length: 13 residues. V lost 3 bases and J 5 bases, leaving 8 bases between the germline ends. Germline CDR1 reads SGHTA; CDR2 reads FQGNSA. In nucleotides, the CDR3 is TGTGCCAGCAGCTTTTACCAGGATCAGCCCCAGCATTTT. This encodes CASSFYQDQPQHF.

The rearrangement joins TRBV25-1 to TRBJ2-1; tentatively, D is TRBD1 (6 bases). The V gene's germline CDR1 is MGHDK and CDR2 SYGVNS. The CDR3 sequence is 14 residues long. V was shortened by 3 bases and J by 7 bases, with 13 bases between the two germline ends. CDR3 DNA sequence: TGTGCCAGCAGTGATCTGACAGGCATAAATGAGCAGTTCTTC. Translated: CASSDLTGINEQFF.

The genes are TRBV7-9 and TRBJ2-7; 10 bases are a match to TRBD1. Germline trimming cut 4 bases from V and 4 bases from J; bases unmatched to any gene: 4. The CDR3 loop spans 14 amino acids. Germline-derived CDR1 and CDR2 are SEHNR and FQNEAQ (reference sequence). CDR3 sequence: CASSSDRGLYEQYF. CDR3 DNA sequence: TGTGCCAGCAGCTCCGACAGGGGGCTGTACGAGCAGTACTTC.

The gene calls are TRBV11-1 and TRBJ2-5; 10 bases line up with TRBD2. The V gene end was trimmed by 5 bases and the J gene end by 4 bases; junction bases not matched to a gene: 7. This CDR3 has 15 residues. The germline gives CDR1 SGHAT, CDR2 FQDESV (reference sequence). The CDR3 nucleotides are TGTGCCAGCAGCCCTAGCGGGAGCGGGGGAGAGACCCAGTACTTC. Translation: CASSPSGSGGETQYF. Supplemented by reference TRBV11-1 and TRBJ2-5, the full variable domain reads EAEVAQSPRYKITEKSQAVAFWCDPISGHATLYWYRQILGQGPELLVQFQDESVVDDSQLPKDRFSAERLKGVDSTLKIQPAELGDSAMYLCASSPSGSGGETQYFGPGTRLLVL.

This chain joins TRBV13 and TRBJ2-2; no clear D gene. CDR3 size: 15 residues. The V and J ends lost 1 base and 6 bases respectively, with 12 bases between them. Germline CDR1 reads PRHDT; CDR2 reads FYEKMQ (reference sequence). As DNA, the CDR3 is TGTGCCAGCAGCTTAGATGCCCGCCGGGCCGGGGAGCTGTTTTTT. Protein product: CASSLDARRAGELFF. Based on the CDR3 plus reference TRBV13 and TRBJ2-2, the full variable domain is AAGVIQSPRHLIKEKRETATLKCYPIPRHDTVYWYQQGPGQDPQFLISFYEKMQSDKGSIPDRFSAQQFSDYHSELNMSSLELGDSALYFCASSLDARRAGELFFGEGSRLTVL.

V and J are TRBV5-1 and TRBJ2-5, with 8 bases aligning to TRBD1. The CDR3 covers 14 residues. Germline V CDR1 and CDR2: SGHRS, YFSETQ. V lost 2 bases to trimming and J lost 5 bases; unmatched junction nucleotides: 5. The CDR3 nucleotides read TGCGCCAGCAGCTTCGGACAGGGCCTGGAGACCCAGTACTTC. Residues: CASSFGQGLETQYF.